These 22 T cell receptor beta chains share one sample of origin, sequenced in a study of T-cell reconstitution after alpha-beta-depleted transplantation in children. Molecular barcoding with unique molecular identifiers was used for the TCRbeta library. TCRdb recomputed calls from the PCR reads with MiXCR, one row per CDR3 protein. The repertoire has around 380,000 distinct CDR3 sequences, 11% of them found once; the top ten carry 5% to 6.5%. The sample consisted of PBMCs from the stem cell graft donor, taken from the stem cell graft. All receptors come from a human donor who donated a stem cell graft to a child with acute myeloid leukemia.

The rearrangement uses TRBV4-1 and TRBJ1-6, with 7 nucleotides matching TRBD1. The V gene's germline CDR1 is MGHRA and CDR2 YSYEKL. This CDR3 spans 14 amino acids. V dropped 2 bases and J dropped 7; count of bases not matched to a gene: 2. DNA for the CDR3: TGCGCCAGCAGCCAAACAGGGGTGAATTCACCCCTCCACTTT. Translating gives CASSQTGVNSPLHF.

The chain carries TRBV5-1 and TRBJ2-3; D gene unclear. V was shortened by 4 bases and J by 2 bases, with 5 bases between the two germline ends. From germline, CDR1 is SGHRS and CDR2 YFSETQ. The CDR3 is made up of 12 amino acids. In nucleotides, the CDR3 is TGCGCCAGCAGCGTTTTCACAGATACGCAGTATTTT. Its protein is CASSVFTDTQYF.

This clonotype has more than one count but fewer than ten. CDR3 DNA: TGCGCCAGCAGCATAAGTAGCGGGACCGGGGAGCTGTTTTTT. Protein: CASSISSGTGELFF. V is TRBV5-1 and J is TRBJ2-2; 7 nucleotides match TRBD2. This CDR3 spans 14 amino acids. V was pared by 4 bases and J by 5 bases, with 5 bases of the junction left unmatched. Germline V gene sequence: CDR1 SGHRS, CDR2 YFSETQ.

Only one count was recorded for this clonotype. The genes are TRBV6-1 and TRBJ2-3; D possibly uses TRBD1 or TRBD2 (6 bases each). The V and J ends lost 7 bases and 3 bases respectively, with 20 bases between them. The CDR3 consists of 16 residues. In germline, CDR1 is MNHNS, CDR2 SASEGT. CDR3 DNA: TGTGCCAGCAAGCCAATCGGGGGCCCGGGAACAGATACGCAGTATTTT. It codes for CASKPIGGPGTDTQYF.

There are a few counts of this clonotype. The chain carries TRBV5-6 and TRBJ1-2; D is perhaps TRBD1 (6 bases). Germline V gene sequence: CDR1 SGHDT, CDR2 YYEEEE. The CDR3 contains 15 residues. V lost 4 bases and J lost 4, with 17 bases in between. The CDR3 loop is CASSVAGALGYGYTF. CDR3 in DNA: TGTGCCAGCAGCGTCGCGGGGGCCTTGGGCTATGGCTACACCTTC.

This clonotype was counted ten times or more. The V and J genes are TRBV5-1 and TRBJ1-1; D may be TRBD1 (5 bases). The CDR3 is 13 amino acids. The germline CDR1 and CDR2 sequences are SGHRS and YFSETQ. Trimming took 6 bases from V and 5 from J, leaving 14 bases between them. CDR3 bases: TGCGCCAGCACCACAGGTTCGGGTACTGAAGCTTTCTTT. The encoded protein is CASTTGSGTEAFF.

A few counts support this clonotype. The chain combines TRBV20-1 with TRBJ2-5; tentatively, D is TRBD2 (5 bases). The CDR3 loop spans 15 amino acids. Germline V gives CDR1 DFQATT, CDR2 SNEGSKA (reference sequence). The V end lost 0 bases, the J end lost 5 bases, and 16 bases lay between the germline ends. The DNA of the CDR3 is TGCAGTGCTAGAGATCCGGCTAGCCCGGAGGAGACCCAGTACTTC. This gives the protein CSARDPASPEETQYF.

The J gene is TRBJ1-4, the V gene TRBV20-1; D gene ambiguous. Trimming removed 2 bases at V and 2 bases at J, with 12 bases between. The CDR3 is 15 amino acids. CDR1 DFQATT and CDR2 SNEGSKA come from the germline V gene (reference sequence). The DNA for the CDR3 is TGCAGTGCTAGATCCGGCGAGTCGACTAATGAAAAACTGTTTTTT. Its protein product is CSARSGESTNEKLFF.

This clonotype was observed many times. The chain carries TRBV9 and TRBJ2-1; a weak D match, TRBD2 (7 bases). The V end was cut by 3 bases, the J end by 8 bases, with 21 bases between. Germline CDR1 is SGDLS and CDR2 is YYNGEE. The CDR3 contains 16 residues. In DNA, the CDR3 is TGTGCCAGCAGCGCCACTAGCGCCTCATGGGGGCATGAGCAGTTCTTC. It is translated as CASSATSASWGHEQFF.

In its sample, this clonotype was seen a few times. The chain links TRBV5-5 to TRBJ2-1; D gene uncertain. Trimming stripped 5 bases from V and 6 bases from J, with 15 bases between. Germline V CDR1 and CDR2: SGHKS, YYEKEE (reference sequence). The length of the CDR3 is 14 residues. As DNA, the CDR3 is TGTGCCAGCAGTGTGGGCCCGTACTCCAATGAGCAGTTCTTC. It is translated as CASSVGPYSNEQFF.

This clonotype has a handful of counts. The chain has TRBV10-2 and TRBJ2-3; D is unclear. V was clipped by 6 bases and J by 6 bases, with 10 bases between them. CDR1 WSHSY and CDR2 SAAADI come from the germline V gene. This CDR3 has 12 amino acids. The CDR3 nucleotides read TGCGCCAGCAGAACCGGGCCTGATACGCAGTATTTT. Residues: CASRTGPDTQYF.

The CDR3 region is CSALTGASYEQYF. The CDR3 DNA sequence: TGCAGCGCTTTGACAGGAGCGTCCTACGAGCAGTACTTC. The rearrangement links TRBV29-1 to TRBJ2-7; tentative D call: TRBD1 (6 bases). This CDR3 is 13 amino acids long. Germline lookup yields CDR1 SQVTM and CDR2 ANQGSEA. V was cut by 7 bases and J by 1 base, with 14 bases left in between.

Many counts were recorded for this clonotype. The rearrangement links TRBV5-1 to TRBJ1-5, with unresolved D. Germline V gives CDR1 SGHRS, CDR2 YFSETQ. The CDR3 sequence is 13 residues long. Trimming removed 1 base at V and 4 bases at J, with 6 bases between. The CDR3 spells CASSLYENQPQHF. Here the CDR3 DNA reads TGCGCCAGCAGCTTGTATGAGAATCAGCCCCAGCATTTT.

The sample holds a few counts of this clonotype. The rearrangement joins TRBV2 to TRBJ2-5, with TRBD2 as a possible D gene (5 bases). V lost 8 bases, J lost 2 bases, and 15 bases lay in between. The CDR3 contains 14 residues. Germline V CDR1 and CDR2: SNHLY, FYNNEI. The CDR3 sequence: CASSGRGKQETQYF. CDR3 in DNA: TGTGCCAGCTCCGGCCGAGGGAAACAAGAGACCCAGTACTTC. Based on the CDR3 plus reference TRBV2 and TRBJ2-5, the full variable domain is EPEVTQTPSHQVTQMGQEVILRCVPISNHLYFYWYRQILGQKVEFLVSFYNNEISEKSEIFDDQFSVERPDGSNFTLKIRSTKLEDSAMYFCASSGRGKQETQYFGPGTRLLVL.

CDR3 region: CASRAAGTGWTGELFF. The DNA for the CDR3 is TGTGCCAGCAGGGCAGCAGGGACAGGGTGGACCGGGGAGCTGTTTTTT. The V call is TRBV12-3 or TRBV12-4, the J call TRBJ2-2, with 9 bases aligning to TRBD1. V lost 6 bases, J lost 5 bases, and 10 bases stayed unmatched. CDR3 size: 16 residues.

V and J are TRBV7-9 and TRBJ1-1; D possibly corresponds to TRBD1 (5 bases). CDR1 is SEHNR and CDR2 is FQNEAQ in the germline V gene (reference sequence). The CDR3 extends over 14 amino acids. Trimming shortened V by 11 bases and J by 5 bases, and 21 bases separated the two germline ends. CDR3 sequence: CASEGSLVYTEAFF. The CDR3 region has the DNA TGTGCCTCGGAGGGGTCCTTGGTATATACTGAAGCTTTCTTT.

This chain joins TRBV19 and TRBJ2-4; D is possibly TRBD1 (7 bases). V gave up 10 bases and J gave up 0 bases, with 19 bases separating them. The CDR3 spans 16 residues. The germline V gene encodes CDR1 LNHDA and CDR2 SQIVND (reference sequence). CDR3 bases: TGTGCCACTCAACGGAGGGACAGACTAGCCAAAAACATTCAGTACTTC. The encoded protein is CATQRRDRLAKNIQYF.

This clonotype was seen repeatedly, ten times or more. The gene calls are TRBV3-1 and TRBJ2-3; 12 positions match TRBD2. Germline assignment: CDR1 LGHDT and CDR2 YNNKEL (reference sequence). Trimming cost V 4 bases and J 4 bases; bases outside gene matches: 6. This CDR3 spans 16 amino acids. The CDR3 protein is CASSPRLAGVADTQYF. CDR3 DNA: TGTGCCAGCAGCCCCCGACTAGCGGGAGTCGCAGATACGCAGTATTTT.

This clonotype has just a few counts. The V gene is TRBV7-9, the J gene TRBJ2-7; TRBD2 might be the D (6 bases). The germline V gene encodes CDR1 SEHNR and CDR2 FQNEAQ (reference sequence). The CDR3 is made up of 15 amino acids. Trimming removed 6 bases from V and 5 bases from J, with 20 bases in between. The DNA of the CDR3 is TGTGCCAGCAGTTGGTCTTTTCCGGGAGCCAACGAGCAGTACTTC. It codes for CASSWSFPGANEQYF.

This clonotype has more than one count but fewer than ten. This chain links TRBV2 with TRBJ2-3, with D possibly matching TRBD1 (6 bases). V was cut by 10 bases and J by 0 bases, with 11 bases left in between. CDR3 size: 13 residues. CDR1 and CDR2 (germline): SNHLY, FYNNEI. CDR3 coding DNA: TGTGCCACACGACAGGAAAGCACAGATACGCAGTATTTT. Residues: CATRQESTDTQYF.

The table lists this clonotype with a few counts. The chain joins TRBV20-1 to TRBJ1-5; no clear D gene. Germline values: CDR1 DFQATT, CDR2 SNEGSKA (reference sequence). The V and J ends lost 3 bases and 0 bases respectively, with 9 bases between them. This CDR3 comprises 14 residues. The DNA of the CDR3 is TGCAGTGCTAGCGCGACCGATAGCAATCAGCCCCAGCATTTT. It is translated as CSASATDSNQPQHF.

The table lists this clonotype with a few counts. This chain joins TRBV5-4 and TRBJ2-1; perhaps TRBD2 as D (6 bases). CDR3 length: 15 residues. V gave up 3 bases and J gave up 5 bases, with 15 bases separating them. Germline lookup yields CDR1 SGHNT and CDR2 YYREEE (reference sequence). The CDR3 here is CASSSGYGGHNEQFF. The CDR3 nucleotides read TGTGCCAGCAGCTCAGGATACGGGGGTCACAATGAGCAGTTCTTC.